This T cell receptor (beta chain) comes out of a study of blood T cell repertoires in COVID-19. In the original processing: Reference gene primer amplification gave estimated nucleated cell counts. Measured with immunoSEQ multiplex PCR; TCRdb has only the in-frame clones, and not every one. D and trimming were read from the DNA, whereas the V and J calls and clone size are those reported in that table. The table lists some 170,000 clones, 78% of them singletons. Germline CDR1 reads SQVTM; CDR2 reads ANQGSEA. The CDR3 extends over 13 amino acids. Trimming stripped 8 bases from V and 4 bases from J, with 14 bases between. Grouping used clinical history reported by participants in a survey and questionnaire. Cohort 3 donors counted as recovered after two negative PCRs, clearance, or resolved symptoms.

V usage is TRBV29-1 and J usage is TRBJ2-2; TRBD1 might be the D (5 bases). The sample was PBMCs or T cells enriched from blood (not recorded which). This sequence originates from a woman aged 45 to 65 who had recovered from COVID-19. The CDR3 DNA sequence: TGCAGCACCGGTGGGGCAGGCACCGGGGAGCTGTTTTTT. Encoded protein: CSTGGAGTGELFF.